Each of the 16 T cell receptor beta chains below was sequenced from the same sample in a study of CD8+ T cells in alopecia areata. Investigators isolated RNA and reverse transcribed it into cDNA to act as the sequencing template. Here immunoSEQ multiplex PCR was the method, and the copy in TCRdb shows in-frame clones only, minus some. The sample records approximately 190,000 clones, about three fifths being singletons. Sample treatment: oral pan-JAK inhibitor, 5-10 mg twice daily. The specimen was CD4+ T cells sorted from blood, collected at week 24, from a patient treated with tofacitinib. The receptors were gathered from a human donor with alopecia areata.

The CDR3 region is CASSSTRVSSYEQYF. CDR3 nucleotide sequence: TGTGCCAGCAGCTCGACCAGGGTATCGTCCTACGAGCAGTACTTC. This chain connects TRBV7-2 to TRBJ2-7; the D gene is possibly TRBD1 (5 bases). The CDR3 has 15 amino acids. Between the trimmed V and J ends, which lost 4 bases and 1 base, there was a span of 14 bases. Germline assignment: CDR1 SGHTA and CDR2 FQGNSA.

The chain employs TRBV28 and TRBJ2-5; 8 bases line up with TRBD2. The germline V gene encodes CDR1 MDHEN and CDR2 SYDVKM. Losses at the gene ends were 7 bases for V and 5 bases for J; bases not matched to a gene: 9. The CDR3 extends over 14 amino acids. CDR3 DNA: TGTGCCAGCATGATCCAGGGCGGGAGGGAGACCCAGTACTTC. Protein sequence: CASMIQGGRETQYF.

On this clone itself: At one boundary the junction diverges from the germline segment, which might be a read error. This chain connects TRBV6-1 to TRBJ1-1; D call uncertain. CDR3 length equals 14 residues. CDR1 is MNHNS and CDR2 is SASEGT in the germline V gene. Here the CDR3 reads CAISARDPNTEAFF. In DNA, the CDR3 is TGTGCCATCAGTGCCCGCGACCCGAACACTGAAGCTTTCTTT.

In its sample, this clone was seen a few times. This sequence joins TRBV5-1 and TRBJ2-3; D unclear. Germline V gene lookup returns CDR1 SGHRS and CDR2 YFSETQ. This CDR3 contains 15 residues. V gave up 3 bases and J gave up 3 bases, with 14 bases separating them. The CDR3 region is CASSWAAVGTDTQYF. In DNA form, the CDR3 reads TGCGCCAGCAGCTGGGCGGCGGTTGGGACAGATACGCAGTATTTT.

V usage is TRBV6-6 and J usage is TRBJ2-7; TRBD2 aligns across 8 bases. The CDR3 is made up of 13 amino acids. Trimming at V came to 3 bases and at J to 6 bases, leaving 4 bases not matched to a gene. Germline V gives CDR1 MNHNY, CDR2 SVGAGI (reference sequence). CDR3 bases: TGTGCCAGCAGTTATCCGGGAGGGGGCGAGCAGTACTTC. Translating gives CASSYPGGGEQYF.

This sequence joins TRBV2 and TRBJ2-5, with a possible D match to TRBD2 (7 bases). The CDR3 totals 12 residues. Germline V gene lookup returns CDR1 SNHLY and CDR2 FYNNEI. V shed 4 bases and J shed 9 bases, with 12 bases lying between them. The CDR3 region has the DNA TGTGCCAGCAGTGTGGAGGGGGGGCCCCAGTACTTC. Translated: CASSVEGGPQYF.

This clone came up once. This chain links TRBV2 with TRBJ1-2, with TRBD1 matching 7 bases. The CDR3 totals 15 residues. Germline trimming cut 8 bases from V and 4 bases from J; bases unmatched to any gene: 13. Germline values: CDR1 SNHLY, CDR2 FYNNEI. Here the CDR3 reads CASAPYNDRAYGYTF. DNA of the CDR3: TGTGCCAGCGCCCCTTATAACGACAGGGCCTATGGCTACACCTTC. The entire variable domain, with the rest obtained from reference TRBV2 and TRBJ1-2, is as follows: EPEVTQTPSHQVTQMGQEVILRCVPISNHLYFYWYRQILGQKVEFLVSFYNNEISEKSEIFDDQFSVERPDGSNFTLKIRSTKLEDSAMYFCASAPYNDRAYGYTFGSGTRLTVV.

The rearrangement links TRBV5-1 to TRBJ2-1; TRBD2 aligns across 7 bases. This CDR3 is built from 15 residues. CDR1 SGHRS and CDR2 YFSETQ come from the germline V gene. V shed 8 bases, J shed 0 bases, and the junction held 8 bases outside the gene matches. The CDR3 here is CASSGRPSSYNEQFF. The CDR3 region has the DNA TGCGCCAGTAGCGGGCGCCCGAGCTCCTACAATGAGCAGTTCTTC.

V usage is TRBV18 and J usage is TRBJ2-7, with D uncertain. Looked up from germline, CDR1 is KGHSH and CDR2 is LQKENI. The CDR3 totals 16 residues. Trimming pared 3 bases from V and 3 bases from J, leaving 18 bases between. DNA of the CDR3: TGTGCCAGCTCACCTTACCTGTCCCAGGATCACTACGAGCAGTACTTC. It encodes CASSPYLSQDHYEQYF.

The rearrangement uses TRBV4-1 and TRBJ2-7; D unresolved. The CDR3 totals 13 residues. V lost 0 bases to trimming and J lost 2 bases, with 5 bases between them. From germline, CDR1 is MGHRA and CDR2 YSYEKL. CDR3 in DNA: TGCGCCAGCAGCCAAGAATCTACCTACGAGCAGTACTTC. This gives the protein CASSQESTYEQYF.

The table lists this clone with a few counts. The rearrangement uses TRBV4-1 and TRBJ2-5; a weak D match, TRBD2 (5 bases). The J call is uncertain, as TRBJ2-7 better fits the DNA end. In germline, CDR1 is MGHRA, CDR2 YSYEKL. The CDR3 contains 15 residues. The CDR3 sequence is CASSQTTGVTYEQYF. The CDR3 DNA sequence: TGCGCCAGCAGCCAGACCACCGGGGTAACCTACGAGCAGTACTTC.

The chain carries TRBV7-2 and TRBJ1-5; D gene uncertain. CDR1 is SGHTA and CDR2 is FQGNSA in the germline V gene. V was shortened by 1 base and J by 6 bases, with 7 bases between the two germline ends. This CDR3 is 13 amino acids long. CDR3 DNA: TGTGCCAGCAGCTTAGTGGCGGGTCAGCCCCAGCATTTT. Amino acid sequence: CASSLVAGQPQHF.

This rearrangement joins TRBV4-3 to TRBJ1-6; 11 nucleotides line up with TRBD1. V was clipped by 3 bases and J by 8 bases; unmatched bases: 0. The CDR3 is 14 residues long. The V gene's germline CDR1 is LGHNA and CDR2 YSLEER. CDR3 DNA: TGCGCCAGCAGCCAGGGACAGGGGGATTCACCCCTCCACTTT. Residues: CASSQGQGDSPLHF.

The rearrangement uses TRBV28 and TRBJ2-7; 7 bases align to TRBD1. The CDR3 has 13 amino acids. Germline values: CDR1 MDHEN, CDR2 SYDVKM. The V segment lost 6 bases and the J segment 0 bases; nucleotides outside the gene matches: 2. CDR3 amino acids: CASRRTGSYEQYF. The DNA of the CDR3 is TGTGCCAGCAGAAGGACAGGCTCCTACGAGCAGTACTTC. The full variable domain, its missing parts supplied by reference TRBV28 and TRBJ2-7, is DVKVTQSSRYLVKRTGEKVFLECVQDMDHENMFWYRQDPGLGLRLIYFSYDVKMKEKGDIPEGYSVSREKKERFSLILESASTNQTSMYLCASRRTGSYEQYFGPGTRLTVT.

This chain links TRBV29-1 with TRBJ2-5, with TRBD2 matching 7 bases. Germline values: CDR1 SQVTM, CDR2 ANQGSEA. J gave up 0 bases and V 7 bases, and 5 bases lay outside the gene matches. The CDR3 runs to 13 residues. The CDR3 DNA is TGCAGCGGATCAGCGGGAAACCAAGAGACCCAGTACTTC. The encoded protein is CSGSAGNQETQYF.

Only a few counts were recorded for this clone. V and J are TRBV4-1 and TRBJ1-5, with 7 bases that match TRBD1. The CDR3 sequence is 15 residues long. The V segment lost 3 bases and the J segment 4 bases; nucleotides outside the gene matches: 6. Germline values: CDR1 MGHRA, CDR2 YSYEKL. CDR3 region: CASSQFPQGNQPQHF. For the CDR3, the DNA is TGCGCCAGCAGCCAGTTTCCACAGGGGAATCAGCCCCAGCATTTT.